Each of the 6 T cell receptor beta chains below was sequenced from the same sample in a study of T-cell reconstitution after alpha-beta-depleted transplantation in children. Construction of the TCRbeta library involved unique molecular identifiers. TCRdb recomputed calls from the PCR reads with MiXCR, one row per CDR3 protein. This sample carries 60,000 to 80,000 distinct CDR3 sequences, roughly 6.6% of them seen once, and the ten largest clones take 2% to 3%. The sequencing used PBMCs from the stem cell graft donor, collected from the stem cell graft. These receptor sequences come from a human donor who donated a stem cell graft to a child with acute lymphoblastic leukemia.

This clonotype was picked up many times. This chain joins TRBV9 and TRBJ2-5, with D possibly being TRBD1 (5 bases). Germline assignment: CDR1 SGDLS and CDR2 YYNGEE. CDR3 length equals 13 residues. V lost 3 bases and J 5 bases, leaving 11 bases between the germline ends. The CDR3 here is CASSEDIGETQYF. Written as DNA, the CDR3 is TGTGCCAGCAGCGAGGACATCGGGGAGACCCAGTACTTC.

This clonotype came up many times. This chain links TRBV7-2 with TRBJ2-3, with TRBD1 matching 10 bases. CDR3 length: 16 amino acids. The germline CDR1 and CDR2 sequences are SGHTA and FQGNSA. The V segment lost 5 bases and the J segment 1 base; nucleotides outside the gene matches: 6. DNA for the CDR3: TGTGCCAGCAGCCCGGGACAGGGGCGTCGCACAGATACGCAGTATTTT. This gives the protein CASSPGQGRRTDTQYF.

As for this clonotype: A much larger clone lies a single base off, so this may be a read error. The chain has TRBV20-1 and TRBJ2-5; 9 bases match TRBD1. This CDR3 contains 14 residues. Germline V gene sequence: CDR1 DFQATT, CDR2 SNEGSKA (reference sequence). The CDR3 loop reads CSSRTGTGQETQYF. The CDR3 DNA is TGCAGTTCTAGGACCGGGACAGGGCAAGAGACCCAGTACTTC.

J is TRBJ1-1 and V is TRBV7-3; 7 bases match TRBD1. The germline gives CDR1 SGHTA, CDR2 FQGTGA. Losses at the gene ends were 6 bases for V and 4 bases for J; bases not matched to a gene: 5. CDR3 size: 13 residues. The chain's CDR3 is CASSEGARTEAFF. In DNA, the CDR3 is TGTGCCAGCAGTGAGGGGGCCCGCACTGAAGCTTTCTTT.

This clonotype has ten or more counts. V gene TRBV5-5 combines with J gene TRBJ2-2; TRBD2 aligns across 13 bases. From germline, CDR1 is SGHKS and CDR2 YYEKEE (reference sequence). V was pared by 4 bases and J by 6 bases, with 3 bases of the junction left unmatched. This CDR3 is built from 15 residues. The CDR3 sequence is CASSRGTSGAGELFF. The CDR3 nucleotides are TGTGCCAGCAGCCGAGGGACTAGCGGGGCCGGGGAGCTGTTTTTT.

At least ten counts were recorded for this clonotype. The chain links TRBV4-1 to TRBJ1-5; D is ambiguous. CDR3 size: 15 residues. Germline V gene sequence: CDR1 MGHRA, CDR2 YSYEKL. Deletions cut 5 bases from V and 0 bases from J, with 11 bases between. The CDR3 nucleotides are TGCGCCAGCAGCTCGGCAGTATATAGCAATCAGCCCCAGCATTTT. It specifies CASSSAVYSNQPQHF.